This T cell receptor (beta chain) is from a study of cytomegalovirus exposure and HLA in healthy donors. General observations from the study: Presence/absence analyses assumed roughly uniform sequencing depth across donors. By a later analysis, the bulk of CMV-associated TCR beta chains appeared HLA-restricted.

With 60 Vbeta and 13 Jbeta primers, the PCR was carried out. Sequencing was performed with immunoSEQ multiplex PCR; in TCRdb, only in-frame clones are kept and a portion is missing. The table includes 180,000 or so clones, 77% detected once. Notes on this clone: Its antigen is still unknown.

Sequencing input: PBMCs. This TCR came from a man aged 18 to 30 in good health and CMV-seronegative.

The CDR3 loop is CASSPTSGGAINTQYF. The CDR3 DNA reads as TGTGCCAGCAGCCCGACGAGCGGGGGGGCCATAAATACGCAGTATTTT. J is TRBJ2-3 and V is TRBV2; 10 nucleotides align to TRBD2. Trimming cost V 6 bases and J 7 bases; bases outside gene matches: 13. Germline V gene data show CDR1 as SNHLY and CDR2 as FYNNEI. This CDR3 is built from 16 residues. The full variable domain, completed using reference TRBV2 and TRBJ2-3, is EPEVTQTPSHQVTQMGQEVILRCVPISNHLYFYWYRQILGQKVEFLVSFYNNEISEKSEIFDDQFSVERPDGSNFTLKIRSTKLEDSAMYFCASSPTSGGAINTQYFGPGTRLTVL.